This is a list of T cell receptor beta chains from one sample in a study of technical replicates of blood from four donors. Libraries were prepared by immunoSEQ multiplex PCR; TCRdb keeps only in-frame clonotypes and omits some of them. The data contain 50,000 to 65,000 clones, about nine tenths of them seen just once; the ten biggest clones take up more than 4.5%. Sequenced sample: PBMCs. The receptors derive from a human donor in good health. Some clones in this sample may be carry-over from other donors' samples. CDR3s include the opening cysteine and the closing phenylalanine or tryptophan. D genes are given only for firm matches.

j_call d_call v_call cdr3_nt cdr3_aa
TRBJ1-2 NA TRBV19 TGTGCCAGTAGTATAGATAAGGGGCCGATCTATGGCTACACCTTC CASSIDKGPIYGYTF
TRBJ2-5 NA TRBV7-3 TGTGCCAGCAGCCCCGGAGGCAGGGGCAGTGAGACCCAGTACTTC CASSPGGRGSETQYF
TRBJ2-1 TRBD1 TRBV14 TGTGCCACCGGACAGGGAACCCCTCCCAGCTCCTACAATGAGCAGTTCTTC CATGQGTPPSSYNEQFF
TRBJ1-4 NA TRBV7-9 TGTGCCAGCAGCTTAGCCGAGTGGAGGATGGCAACTAATGAAAAACTGTTTTTT CASSLAEWRMATNEKLFF
TRBJ2-3 TRBD2 TRBV29-1 TGCAGCGTAATAGCGGGAGCGGTAGATACGCAGTATTTT CSVIAGAVDTQYF
TRBJ2-5 TRBD1 TRBV5-1 TGCGCCAGCAGCTCCACAGGGGGCAGGCAAGAGACCCAGTACTTC CASSSTGGRQETQYF
TRBJ2-3 NA TRBV7-6 TGTGCCAGTTCCGGCGGGGACTTTAGCACAGATACGCAGTATTTT CASSGGDFSTDTQYF
TRBJ2-7 NA TRBV15 TGTGCCACCAGCAGAGAAGCATTTACCTCCTACGAGCAGTACTTC CATSREAFTSYEQYF
TRBJ1-1 NA TRBV5-1 TGCGCCAGCAGCTTGGCCTGGGGGGACACTGAAGCTTTCTTT CASSLAWGDTEAFF
TRBJ2-3 NA TRBV14 TGTGCCAGCAGCCCATCTTTCGGGAGCGATACGCAGTATTTT CASSPSFGSDTQYF